This passage covers 12 T cell receptor beta chains from one sample sequenced in a study of regulatory T cells in long-lasting Graves disease. Researchers made TCR beta libraries by using iRepertoire HTBI primers and running Arm-PCR on CDR3 regions. TCRdb itself ran the multiplex PCR reads through MiXCR, one entry per CDR3 protein. The sample contains 300,000 to 400,000 distinct CDR3 sequences, 20% of which appear only once. The time point denotes: persistent/refractory GD, antithyroid drugs over 5 years with positive TRAb. The TCR library was made from RNA that had been extracted from PBMCs in TRIzol. This sample comprised peripheral blood mononuclear cells (PBMCs), obtained when the disease was refractory, from a patient treated with antithyroid drugs. These receptors all come from a female donor with Graves disease.

At least ten counts were recorded for this clonotype. This chain joins TRBV2 and TRBJ2-5, with TRBD1 matching 10 bases. This CDR3 comprises 16 residues. Germline lookup yields CDR1 SNHLY and CDR2 FYNNEI. V lost 7 bases and J lost 4; bases outside the gene matches: 12. CDR3 in amino acids: CASTIPGQGIVETQYF. CDR3 bases: TGTGCCAGCACCATTCCGGGACAGGGGATTGTAGAGACCCAGTACTTC.

This clonotype was seen repeatedly, ten times or more. This chain links TRBV5-4 with TRBJ1-2, with a weak D call TRBD1 (6 bases). This CDR3 is built from 14 residues. Trimming pared 2 bases from V and 7 bases from J, leaving 15 bases between. Per the germline V gene, CDR1 is SGHNT and CDR2 is YYREEE (reference sequence). The CDR3 reads CASSFSRGSSGYTF. The CDR3 DNA follows: TGTGCCAGCAGCTTTAGCAGGGGATCCTCTGGCTACACCTTC. Complete variable domain (other parts from reference TRBV5-4 and TRBJ1-2): ETGVTQSPTHLIKTRGQQVTLRCSSQSGHNTVSWYQQALGQGPQFIFQYYREEENGRGNFPPRFSGLQFPNYSSELNVNALELDDSALYLCASSFSRGSSGYTFGSGTRLTVV.

V usage is TRBV12-3 or TRBV12-4 and J usage is TRBJ2-3; TRBD2 is a possible D gene (5 bases). This CDR3 comprises 11 residues. The V gene lost 8 bases and the J gene lost 11 bases, with 14 bases spanning the gap. CDR3 nucleotide sequence: TGTGCCAGCGGTCGCACTAGTATGCAGTATTTT. It translates to CASGRTSMQYF.

The chain joins TRBV7-2 to TRBJ1-2; D possibly corresponds to TRBD1 (5 bases). V lost 1 base, J lost 8 bases, and 11 bases lay in between. This CDR3 contains 13 residues. Germline V gene data show CDR1 as SGHTA and CDR2 as FQGNSA. CDR3 loop: CASSLGGRQGYTF. DNA for the CDR3: TGTGCCAGCAGCTTAGGGGGACGACAGGGCTACACCTTC.

With regard to this clonotype: Possible read error: a much larger clone is one base away. This sequence joins TRBV2 and TRBJ1-1, with D unclear. V was cut by 8 bases and J by 1 base, with 5 bases left in between. Germline lookup yields CDR1 SNHLY and CDR2 FYNNEI. CDR3 length equals 11 residues. CDR3 DNA sequence: TGTGCCAGCCACGGGAACACTGAAGCTTTCTTT. Residues: CASHGNTEAFF.

Concerning this clonotype: This likely stems from a read error, as it lies one base from a far larger clone. The chain links TRBV6-4 to TRBJ1-6; possibly TRBD1 for D (5 bases). Looked up from germline, CDR1 is MRHNA and CDR2 is SNTAGT. V dropped 8 bases and J dropped 6 bases, with 17 bases sitting between them. This CDR3 is built from 15 residues. The CDR3 DNA reads as TGTGCCAGCCTGGACCGGGGGTGGAGTAATTCACCCCTCCACTTT. Its translation is CASLDRGWSNSPLHF.

This clonotype has at least ten counts. This rearrangement joins TRBV7-6 to TRBJ2-5; tentative D call: TRBD1 (6 bases). From germline, CDR1 is SGHVS and CDR2 FNYEAQ. The CDR3 covers 15 residues. V lost 5 bases and J lost 7, with 20 bases in between. The CDR3 spells CASSPPTQGVGTQYF. The DNA of the CDR3 is TGTGCCAGCAGCCCCCCCACACAGGGAGTTGGGACCCAGTACTTC.

This clonotype has at least ten counts. The chain couples TRBV5-4 to TRBJ2-7, with a tentative D call TRBD1 (5 bases). CDR3 length: 15 residues. CDR1 is SGHNT, CDR2 YYREEE, per germline (reference sequence). Between the trimmed V and J ends, which lost 4 bases and 2 bases, there was a span of 16 bases. CDR3 in amino acids: CASSTDMLGPYEQYF. Written as DNA, the CDR3 is TGTGCCAGCAGCACGGACATGCTCGGCCCCTACGAGCAGTACTTC.

In its sample, this clonotype was seen many times. This sequence joins TRBV20-1 and TRBJ2-5; D not resolved. CDR3 length: 13 residues. Trimming left V 6 bases short and J 3 bases short, with 14 bases between. The V gene's germline CDR1 is DFQATT and CDR2 SNEGSKA (reference sequence). CDR3 loop: CSAPSVGEETQYF. For the CDR3, the DNA is TGCAGTGCACCGTCGGTTGGAGAAGAGACCCAGTACTTC.

This clonotype was observed a few times. The J gene is TRBJ2-7, the V gene TRBV28; 7 nucleotides line up with TRBD1. Germline V gene lookup returns CDR1 MDHEN and CDR2 SYDVKM. The J segment lost 0 bases and the V segment lost 10 bases, leaving 9 bases of the junction unmatched. This CDR3 region has 14 residues. CDR3 bases: TGTGCCACCTCAGGGGGAACCTTCTCCTACGAGCAGTACTTC. Translating gives CATSGGTFSYEQYF. Based on the CDR3 plus reference TRBV28 and TRBJ2-7, the full variable domain is DVKVTQSSRYLVKRTGEKVFLECVQDMDHENMFWYRQDPGLGLRLIYFSYDVKMKEKGDIPEGYSVSREKKERFSLILESASTNQTSMYLCATSGGTFSYEQYFGPGTRLTVT.

This sequence joins TRBV12-3 or TRBV12-4 and TRBJ2-4; 7 bases are shared with TRBD1. V lost 6 bases and J lost 0; bases outside the gene matches: 8. CDR3 size: 16 residues. The CDR3 DNA follows: TGTGCCAGCAGCCCTACAGGGGCGCTAGCCAAAAACATTCAGTACTTC. Encoded protein: CASSPTGALAKNIQYF.

V usage is TRBV20-1 and J usage is TRBJ2-2; D is possibly TRBD2 (6 bases). The CDR3 sequence is 14 residues long. V lost 6 bases and J 3 bases, leaving 14 bases between the germline ends. Per germline, CDR1 DFQATT and CDR2 SNEGSKA (reference sequence). The CDR3 DNA reads as TGCAGTGCGACCCGGCGGGGATACACCGGGGAGCTGTTTTTT. This translates into CSATRRGYTGELFF.